This T cell receptor beta chain derives from a study of T cells in localized non-small cell lung cancer. Findings and caveats of the study: Adjacent uninvolved lung had the highest clonality, suggesting focused antigen responses. Higher blood T cell density went with longer overall survival. Sequencing was restricted to one tumor region; therefore, heterogeneity remains possible.

The adjacent lung that was sampled lay at least 2 cm from the tumor margin and showed no atypia. In this sample, this clone is large. Its antigen is unknown. The method was immunoSEQ multiplex PCR; TCRdb's version includes in-frame clones alone and lacks a portion of them. The sample includes some 1,100 clones, roughly 25% of them seen just once. The receptor's source is a male donor at least 60 years old with stage I lung adenocarcinoma. The sample consisted of normal lung tissue next to the tumor, taken before any cancer treatment.

The CDR3, as DNA: TGTGCCTGGAGTGCTTCGCTCGAGCAGTACTTC. It encodes CAWSASLEQYF. The rearrangement links TRBV30 to TRBJ2-7; D unresolved. This CDR3 has 11 residues. The germline gives CDR1 GTSNPN, CDR2 SVGIG (reference sequence). V was shortened by 1 base and J by 6 bases, with 7 bases between the two germline ends.